Listed below are T cell receptor beta chains from one sample, sequenced in a study of blood T cell repertoires in COVID-19. Sequencing used immunoSEQ multiplex PCR; TCRdb keeps in-frame clones, though not all of them. The data contain tens of thousands of clones, roughly 87% of them singletons. The sample taken for sequencing was peripheral blood. Receptors were obtained from a man aged 55 to 70 with acute or convalescent COVID-19. The CDR3 runs from the conserved cysteine through the conserved F or W. The D gene is left open where the match is weak. Expanded clones are given a class, and other clones once, few, many or no size at all.

>-|TRBV7-2|-|TRBJ1-1
TGTGCCAGCAGCTCGACAGGGAACACTGAAGCTTTCTTT
CASSSTGNTEAFF
>-|TRBV18|-|TRBJ1-1
TGTGCCAGCTCACCACCACGTCATGGGGCGAACACTGAAGCTTTCTTT
CASSPPRHGANTEAFF
>once|TRBV9|TRBD1|TRBJ1-1
TGTGCCAGCAGCGACCAGGACAGGGTAAACACTGAAGCTTTCTTT
CASSDQDRVNTEAFF
>-|TRBV4-2|-|TRBJ2-1
TGTGCCAGCAGCCAAGGTCTCAATGAGCAGTTCTTC
CASSQGLNEQFF
>-|TRBV19|TRBD1|TRBJ2-7
TGTGCCAGTAGTATAATGGGACAGGGGGCCTACGAGCAGTACTTC
CASSIMGQGAYEQYF
>-|TRBV7-2|TRBD2|TRBJ2-2
TGTGCCAGCAGCTTAGACGCTCTAGCGGGGGGTAGCGGGGAGCTGTTTTTT
CASSLDALAGGSGELFF
>-|TRBV11-2|-|TRBJ1-3
TGTGCCAGCAGCTCAACGGGGGGGGGTGGAAACACCATATATTTT
CASSSTGGGGNTIYF
>-|TRBV13|-|TRBJ2-7
TGTGCCAGCAGCTTCTTCGGTGCCTACGAGCAGTACTTC
CASSFFGAYEQYF
>-|TRBV20-1|TRBD2|TRBJ2-1
TGCAGTGCTAGTCGGGACTACTCCTACAATGAGCAGTTCTTC
CSASRDYSYNEQFF
>-|TRBV10-1|-|TRBJ2-3
TGCGCCAGCAGCCCCACGGCGGGGCTCACAGATACGCAGTATTTT
CASSPTAGLTDTQYF
>-|TRBV19|TRBD1|TRBJ2-3
TGTGCCAGTAGAGGGACAGGGAGTGGTACGCAGTATTTT
CASRGTGSGTQYF
>-|TRBV19|TRBD1|TRBJ2-4
TGTGCCAGTAGTATAGTCCGGACAGGGGTCCAAAACATTCAGTACTTC
CASSIVRTGVQNIQYF
>-|TRBV5-4|-|TRBJ1-2
TGTGCCAGCAGCTTGGGGAGGTTAGGAGTTACTTCTAACTATGGCTACACCTTC
CASSLGRLGVTSNYGYTF